Below are 31 T cell receptor beta chains sequenced from a single sample in a study of T cells in narcolepsy. Using immunoSEQ multiplex PCR, the repertoire was profiled, and TCRdb retains in-frame clones only, with some absent. This table holds approximately 16,000 clones, 55% to 75% found once. The sample taken for sequencing was CD45RA- memory CD8+ T cells from PBMCs. The origin of the receptors is a human donor with narcolepsy.

This chain uses TRBV30 with TRBJ2-5; D uncertain. This CDR3 is built from 13 residues. Germline CDR1 and CDR2: GTSNPN and SVGIG (reference sequence). V lost 0 bases and J 3 bases, leaving 8 bases between the germline ends. DNA for the CDR3: TGTGCCTGGAGTGTTAAGGTTAAAGAGACCCAGTACTTC. It translates to CAWSVKVKETQYF.

The chain employs TRBV10-2 and TRBJ2-7; tentative D call: TRBD1 (5 bases). V lost 3 bases, J lost 6 bases, and 12 bases lay in between. Germline values: CDR1 WSHSY, CDR2 SAAADI. The length of the CDR3 is 13 residues. This CDR3 is CASSDSRACEQYF. The CDR3 DNA reads as TGCGCCAGCAGTGACAGCAGGGCCTGCGAGCAGTACTTC.

This chain links TRBV7-9 with TRBJ2-1, with D unresolved. The V gene lost 2 bases and the J gene lost 7 bases, with 6 bases spanning the gap. The germline V gene encodes CDR1 SEHNR and CDR2 FQNEAQ (reference sequence). The CDR3 sequence is 12 residues long. The CDR3 region is CASSLSGNEQFF. CDR3 nucleotide sequence: TGTGCCAGCAGCTTATCCGGGAATGAGCAGTTCTTC.

The chain joins TRBV5-1 to TRBJ2-7; D remains ambiguous. Between the trimmed V and J ends, which lost 2 bases and 0 bases, there was a span of 6 bases. CDR1 SGHRS and CDR2 YFSETQ come from the germline V gene. CDR3 length equals 13 residues. CDR3 sequence: CASSLGSSYEQYF. The CDR3 DNA follows: TGCGCCAGCAGCTTAGGTAGCTCCTACGAGCAGTACTTC.

The CDR3 spells CASSLEGGTDTQYF. For the CDR3, the DNA is TGTGCCAGCAGCTTGGAAGGGGGCACAGATACGCAGTATTTT. The chain joins TRBV5-6 to TRBJ2-3, with a possible D match to TRBD1 (5 bases). Germline CDR1 SGHDT, CDR2 YYEEEE. The V end lost 0 bases, the J end lost 1 base, and 6 bases lay between the germline ends. The CDR3 sequence is 14 residues long.

The chain uses TRBV5-6 and TRBJ2-5; 10 nucleotides align to TRBD2. The CDR3 covers 16 residues. J lost 5 bases, V lost 0 bases, and 7 bases had no gene match. Germline V gene lookup returns CDR1 SGHDT and CDR2 YYEEEE. The chain's CDR3 is CASSLVAGGVEETQYF. The DNA of the CDR3 is TGTGCCAGCAGCTTGGTAGCGGGGGGAGTTGAGGAGACCCAGTACTTC.

This clone qualifies as medium-sized (0.01 to 0.1%). The chain employs TRBV2 and TRBJ2-7, with D perhaps being TRBD1 or TRBD2 (5 bases each). The germline CDR1 and CDR2 sequences are SNHLY and FYNNEI. This CDR3 is 14 amino acids long. Trimming took off 9 bases at V and 3 bases at J, with 18 bases between the two ends. CDR3 amino acids: CASQFRDGFYEQYF. In DNA form, the CDR3 reads TGTGCCAGTCAATTCCGGGACGGATTCTACGAGCAGTACTTC.

This clone was seen a few times. This chain joins TRBV4-1 and TRBJ1-2; no clear D. This CDR3 spans 15 amino acids. Germline V lookup: CDR1 MGHRA, CDR2 YSYEKL. Trimming cost V 0 bases and J 0 bases, with 8 bases left between them. The chain's CDR3 is CASSQEDRTNYGYTF. The DNA of the CDR3 is TGCGCCAGCAGCCAAGAGGATAGGACTAACTATGGCTACACCTTC.

This chain joins TRBV5-6 and TRBJ1-2, with no clear D. Per the germline V gene, CDR1 is SGHDT and CDR2 is YYEEEE. This CDR3 contains 12 residues. The germline V and J ends were trimmed by 4 bases and 1 base, with 5 bases remaining between them. CDR3 DNA: TGTGCCAGCAGCCCTGATAACTATGGCTACACCTTC. It codes for CASSPDNYGYTF.

Only a few counts were recorded for this clone. The chain combines TRBV13 with TRBJ2-5, with 12 positions matching TRBD2. The CDR3 loop spans 16 amino acids. Germline CDR1 reads PRHDT; CDR2 reads FYEKMQ (reference sequence). The ends lost 4 bases at V and 1 base at J; junction bases unmatched: 4. The CDR3 loop reads CASSSGTSGFQETQYF. The DNA for the CDR3 is TGTGCCAGCAGCTCCGGGACTAGCGGGTTCCAAGAGACCCAGTACTTC.

This chain joins TRBV15 and TRBJ1-5, with unresolved D. Germline-derived CDR1 and CDR2 are LNHNV and YYDKDF (reference sequence). There are 15 residues in the CDR3. Between the trimmed V and J ends, which lost 1 base and 0 bases, there was a span of 7 bases. CDR3 nucleotide sequence: TGTGCCACCAGCAGAGCTGGGAATAGCAATCAGCCCCAGCATTTT. This encodes CATSRAGNSNQPQHF.

The J gene is TRBJ2-1, the V gene TRBV7-2, with D perhaps matching TRBD1 (6 bases). Germline-derived CDR1 and CDR2 are SGHTA and FQGNSA. The CDR3 is 15 residues long. The germline V and J ends were trimmed by 5 bases and 4 bases, with 15 bases remaining between them. As DNA, the CDR3 is TGTGCCAGCAGCGCTACAGGGTTCCCTTACAATGAGCAGTTCTTC. Amino acid sequence: CASSATGFPYNEQFF.

The chain employs TRBV10-3 and TRBJ2-7, with D maybe TRBD1 (6 bases). This CDR3 is 16 amino acids long. CDR1 is ENHRY, CDR2 SYGVKD, per germline. V shed 0 bases and J shed 5 bases, with 17 bases lying between them. The CDR3 DNA is TGTGCCATCAGTGAGTCCGTGCCAGGGGCTACCCACGAGCAGTACTTC. This encodes CAISESVPGATHEQYF.

The V call is TRBV10-1, the J call TRBJ1-1; a weak D match, TRBD1 (5 bases). This CDR3 has 13 amino acids. In germline, CDR1 is WNHNN, CDR2 SYGVQD (reference sequence). V lost 6 bases and J lost 1, with 9 bases in between. The CDR3: CASSLGQNTEAFF. Here the CDR3 DNA reads TGCGCCAGCAGCCTCGGACAGAACACTGAAGCTTTCTTT.

This clone was seen once. The chain carries TRBV7-6 and TRBJ1-1; no clear D. The CDR3 consists of 13 residues. Germline CDR1 SGHVS, CDR2 FNYEAQ. Deletions cut 2 bases from V and 2 bases from J, with 6 bases between. The CDR3 DNA follows: TGTGCCAGCAGCTTAACGGGCAACACTGAAGCTTTCTTT. It codes for CASSLTGNTEAFF.

The chain couples TRBV6-1 to TRBJ2-1; D gene unclear. The CDR3 has 14 amino acids. CDR1 is MNHNS and CDR2 is SASEGT in the germline V gene. The ends were cut back, 0 bases at V and 4 bases at J, with 7 bases in the middle. The CDR3 DNA sequence: TGTGCCAGCAGTGAAGCGTGGCAGTACAATGAGCAGTTCTTC. Translating it yields CASSEAWQYNEQFF.

The V call is TRBV11-2, the J call TRBJ2-7; 7 positions agree with TRBD1. The germline CDR1 and CDR2 sequences are SGHAT and FQNNGV. The CDR3 sequence is 14 residues long. V lost 5 bases to trimming and J lost 6 bases; unmatched junction nucleotides: 10. In DNA form, the CDR3 reads TGTGCCAGCAGCAGCTCAGGGGGATTCCTCGAGCAGTACTTC. Amino acids: CASSSSGGFLEQYF.

This clone is labeled medium-sized. The gene calls are TRBV7-6 and TRBJ2-7, with D tentatively TRBD2 (6 bases). V lost 4 bases and J lost 7, with 11 bases in between. Germline V CDR1 and CDR2: SGHVS, FNYEAQ. This CDR3 has 12 amino acids. The CDR3 DNA sequence: TGTGCCAGCAGCTCCCTCGGGGGAGAGCAGTACTTC. This gives the protein CASSSLGGEQYF.

This chain uses TRBV4-2 with TRBJ2-1, with a weak D call TRBD2 (6 bases). Germline V lookup: CDR1 LGHNA, CDR2 YNFKEQ. The ends were cut back, 0 bases at V and 2 bases at J, with 14 bases in the middle. The CDR3 has 17 amino acids. The CDR3 is CASSQDQGSGTYNEQFF. The CDR3 nucleotides read TGTGCCAGCAGCCAAGATCAGGGTAGCGGCACCTACAATGAGCAGTTCTTC.

This clone appeared a single time. The chain has TRBV7-9 and TRBJ2-7; the match to TRBD1 covers 8 bases. The CDR3 contains 15 residues. V trimming: 5 bases; J trimming: 2 bases; junction bases outside the gene matches: 8. The V gene's germline CDR1 is SEHNR and CDR2 FQNEAQ (reference sequence). DNA of the CDR3: TGTGCCAGCAGCCTCAGGACAGGGCCGACCTACGAGCAGTACTTC. Translating gives CASSLRTGPTYEQYF.

This sequence joins TRBV28 and TRBJ2-5, with a tentative D call TRBD2 (6 bases). Germline V lookup: CDR1 MDHEN, CDR2 SYDVKM. The CDR3 extends over 17 amino acids. Trimming removed 2 bases from V and 5 bases from J, with 21 bases in between. This CDR3 reads CASSLGYSGNPRETQYF. The CDR3 DNA sequence: TGTGCCAGCAGTTTAGGGTATAGCGGAAATCCTCGGGAGACCCAGTACTTC.

The rearrangement links TRBV7-9 to TRBJ1-2; unclear D gene. Between the trimmed V and J ends, which lost 1 base and 6 bases, there was a span of 12 bases. This CDR3 comprises 14 residues. CDR1 SEHNR and CDR2 FQNEAQ come from the germline V gene (reference sequence). The CDR3: CASSLGSRIHGYTF. Here the CDR3 DNA reads TGTGCCAGCAGCTTAGGCAGCCGGATTCATGGCTACACCTTC.

The V and J genes are TRBV2 and TRBJ1-1, with D maybe TRBD1 (6 bases). The CDR3 covers 13 residues. V shed 5 bases and J shed 6 bases, with 13 bases lying between them. Germline values: CDR1 SNHLY, CDR2 FYNNEI. The CDR3 DNA reads as TGTGCCAGCAGTCATGGGGGCTTGGCTGAAGCTTTCTTT. Its translation is CASSHGGLAEAFF. Based on the CDR3 plus reference TRBV2 and TRBJ1-1, the full variable domain is EPEVTQTPSHQVTQMGQEVILRCVPISNHLYFYWYRQILGQKVEFLVSFYNNEISEKSEIFDDQFSVERPDGSNFTLKIRSTKLEDSAMYFCASSHGGLAEAFFGQGTRLTVV.

This chain joins TRBV7-9 and TRBJ1-1; D is uncertain. The CDR3 totals 14 residues. Deletions cut 2 bases from V and 6 bases from J, with 13 bases between. CDR1 is SEHNR, CDR2 FQNEAQ, per germline (reference sequence). Here the CDR3 DNA reads TGTGCCAGCAGCTTAACTAAGGAGTGGGCTGAAGCTTTCTTT. Translated: CASSLTKEWAEAFF.

This clone has just a few counts. This rearrangement joins TRBV5-6 to TRBJ2-7; tentative D call: TRBD2 (7 bases). Germline loops: CDR1 SGHDT, CDR2 YYEEEE. The V gene lost 5 bases and the J gene lost 10 bases, with 16 bases spanning the gap. The CDR3 has 12 residues. CDR3: CASSGGAGRQYF. The CDR3 DNA sequence: TGTGCCAGCAGTGGGGGGGCAGGAAGACAGTACTTC.

This clone was seen a few times. The genes are TRBV13 and TRBJ2-2, with a tentative D call TRBD1 (6 bases). The CDR3 contains 16 residues. Trimming cost V 5 bases and J 3 bases, with 16 bases left between them. The V gene's germline CDR1 is PRHDT and CDR2 FYEKMQ (reference sequence). The DNA of the CDR3 is TGTGCCAGCAGCATGGGACAAGAGGATTACACCGGGGAGCTGTTTTTT. Translated: CASSMGQEDYTGELFF.

The chain has TRBV5-6 and TRBJ2-1; the D is unclear. V gave up 0 bases and J gave up 8 bases, with 9 bases separating them. The CDR3 sequence is 13 residues long. Germline V gene sequence: CDR1 SGHDT, CDR2 YYEEEE. The CDR3, as DNA: TGTGCCAGCAGCTTGGAAGGTAGTGATGAGCAGTTCTTC. It yields the protein CASSLEGSDEQFF.

This chain links TRBV5-1 with TRBJ2-1; 12 nucleotides align to TRBD2. The CDR3 runs 16 residues. Germline V gene lookup returns CDR1 SGHRS and CDR2 YFSETQ. V lost 4 bases, J lost 4 bases, and 6 bases stayed unmatched. CDR3 in DNA: TGCGCCAGCAGCCCCCGACTAGCGGGAGTTTACAATGAGCAGTTCTTC. Amino acid sequence: CASSPRLAGVYNEQFF.

The J gene is TRBJ2-5, the V gene TRBV5-6, with 9 bases lining up with TRBD2. The CDR3 has 16 residues. The trim removed 4 bases at V and 3 bases at J, leaving 10 bases unmatched. CDR1 is SGHDT and CDR2 is YYEEEE in the germline V gene. The CDR3 here is CASSLSLAGVEETQYF. DNA of the CDR3: TGTGCCAGCAGCCTCAGTTTAGCGGGAGTTGAAGAGACCCAGTACTTC.

The rearrangement links TRBV7-8 to TRBJ2-3; 10 bases match TRBD1. The germline CDR1 and CDR2 sequences are SGHVS and FQNEAQ. The CDR3 is 14 residues long. CDR3 nucleotide sequence: TGTTCCTGCTACCGGGGACAGGGGATAGATACGCAGTATTTT. Protein product: CSCYRGQGIDTQYF.

The CDR3 protein is CASKDRADEKLFF. The CDR3 coding sequence is TGTGCCAGTAAGGACAGGGCGGATGAAAAACTGTTTTTT. The rearrangement uses TRBV19 and TRBJ1-4; 8 nucleotides align to TRBD1. Germline V lookup: CDR1 LNHDA, CDR2 SQIVND (reference sequence). With V trimmed by 7 bases and J by 6 bases, 4 bases remained unmatched. The CDR3 totals 13 residues.